This T cell receptor beta chain was observed in a study of blood T cell repertoires in COVID-19. The wider study: The origin of the acute and convalescent COVID-19 samples was the United States, Italy and Spain.

The CDR3 is 14 residues long. V was clipped by 4 bases and J by 1 base, with 11 bases between them. Germline-derived CDR1 and CDR2 are SNHLY and FYNNEI. Some clones are missing from TCRdb's copy, which holds only in-frame ones; the method was immunoSEQ multiplex PCR. The sample shows over 400,000 clones, 80% to 90% of them seen only once. This TCR was sampled from a woman aged 30 to 39 with active or convalescent COVID-19. J is TRBJ2-7 and V is TRBV2; D possibly corresponds to TRBD1 (6 bases). Sequenced material: peripheral blood. CDR3 nucleotides: TGTGCCAGCAGTGGGACAGATCCTTCCTACGAGCAGTACTTC. Residues: CASSGTDPSYEQYF.